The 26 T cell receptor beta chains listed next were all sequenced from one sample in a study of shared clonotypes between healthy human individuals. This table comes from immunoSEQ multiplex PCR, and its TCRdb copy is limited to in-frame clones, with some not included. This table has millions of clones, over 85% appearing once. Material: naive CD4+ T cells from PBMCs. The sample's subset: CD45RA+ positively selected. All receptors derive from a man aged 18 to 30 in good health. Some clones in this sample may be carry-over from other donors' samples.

CDR3 nucleotides: TGTGCCAGCAGTTTATATTTTTTTCGGGGACTAGCGGGGAATCGCACCTACGAGCAGTACTTC. It specifies CASSLYFFRGLAGNRTYEQYF. The rearrangement links TRBV28 to TRBJ2-7; 13 nucleotides line up with TRBD2. The CDR3 extends over 21 amino acids. The V segment lost 1 base and the J segment 2 bases; nucleotides outside the gene matches: 17. CDR1 MDHEN and CDR2 SYDVKM come from the germline V gene.

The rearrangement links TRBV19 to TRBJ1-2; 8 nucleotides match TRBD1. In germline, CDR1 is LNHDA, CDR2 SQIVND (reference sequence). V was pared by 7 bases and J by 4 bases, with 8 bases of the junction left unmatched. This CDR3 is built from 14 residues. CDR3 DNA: TGTGCCAGTACCCTCGGACAGGGTCCCTATGGCTACACCTTC. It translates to CASTLGQGPYGYTF.

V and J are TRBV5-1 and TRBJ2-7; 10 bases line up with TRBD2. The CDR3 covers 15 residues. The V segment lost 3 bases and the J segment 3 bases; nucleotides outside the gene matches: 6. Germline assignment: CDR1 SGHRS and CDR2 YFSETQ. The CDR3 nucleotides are TGCGCCAGCAGCTCTAGCGGGAGAGGCTTCTACGAGCAGTACTTC. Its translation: CASSSSGRGFYEQYF.

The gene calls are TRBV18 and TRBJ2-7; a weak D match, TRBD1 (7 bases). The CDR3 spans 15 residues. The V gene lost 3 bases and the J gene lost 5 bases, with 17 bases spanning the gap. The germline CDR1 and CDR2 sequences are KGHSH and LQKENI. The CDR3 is CASSPIQGTFDEQYF. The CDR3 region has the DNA TGTGCCAGCTCACCCATACAGGGGACTTTCGACGAGCAGTACTTC.

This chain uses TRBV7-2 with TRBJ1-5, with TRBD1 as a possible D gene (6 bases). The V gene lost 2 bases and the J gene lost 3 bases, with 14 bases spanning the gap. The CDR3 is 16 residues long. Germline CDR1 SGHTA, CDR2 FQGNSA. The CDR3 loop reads CASSLTAGVNNQPQHF. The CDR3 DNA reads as TGTGCCAGCAGCTTAACCGCAGGGGTAAACAATCAGCCCCAGCATTTT.

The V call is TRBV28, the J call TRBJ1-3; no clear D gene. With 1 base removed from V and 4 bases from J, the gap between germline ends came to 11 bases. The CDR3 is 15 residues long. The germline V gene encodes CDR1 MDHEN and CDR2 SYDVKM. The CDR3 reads CASSLSKGSGNTIYF. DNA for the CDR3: TGTGCCAGCAGTTTATCTAAAGGGTCCGGAAACACCATATATTTT.

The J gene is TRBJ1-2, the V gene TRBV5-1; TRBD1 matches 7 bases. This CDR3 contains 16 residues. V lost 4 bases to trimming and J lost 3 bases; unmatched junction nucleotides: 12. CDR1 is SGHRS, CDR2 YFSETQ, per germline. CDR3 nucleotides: TGCGCCAGCAGCCCGGGAAGAGACAGGGCGGACTATGGCTACACCTTC. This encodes CASSPGRDRADYGYTF.

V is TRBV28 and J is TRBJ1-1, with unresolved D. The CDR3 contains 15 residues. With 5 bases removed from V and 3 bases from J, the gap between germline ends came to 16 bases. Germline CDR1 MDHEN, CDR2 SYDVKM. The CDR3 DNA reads TGTGCCAGCAGTATCCCCAGGCGGGGAGACACTGAAGCTTTCTTT. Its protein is CASSIPRRGDTEAFF.

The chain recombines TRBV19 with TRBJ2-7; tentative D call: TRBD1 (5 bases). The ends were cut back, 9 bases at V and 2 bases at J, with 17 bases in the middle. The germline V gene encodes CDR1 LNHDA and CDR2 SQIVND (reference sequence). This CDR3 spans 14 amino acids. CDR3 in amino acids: CASRASIGPYEQYF. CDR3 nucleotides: TGTGCCAGCAGGGCCTCCATCGGTCCCTACGAGCAGTACTTC.

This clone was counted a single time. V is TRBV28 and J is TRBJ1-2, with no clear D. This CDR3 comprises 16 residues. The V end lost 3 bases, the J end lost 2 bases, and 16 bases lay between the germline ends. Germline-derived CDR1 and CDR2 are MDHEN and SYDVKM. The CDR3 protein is CASSLVGSATNYGYTF. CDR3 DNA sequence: TGTGCCAGCAGTTTGGTCGGCTCGGCGACAAACTATGGCTACACCTTC.

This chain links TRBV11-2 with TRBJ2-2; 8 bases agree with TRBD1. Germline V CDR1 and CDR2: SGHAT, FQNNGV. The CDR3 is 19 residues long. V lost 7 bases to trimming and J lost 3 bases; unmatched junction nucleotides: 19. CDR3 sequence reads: CASTHPWVKQGVDTGELFF. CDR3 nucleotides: TGTGCCAGCACCCACCCCTGGGTGAAACAGGGGGTTGACACCGGGGAGCTGTTTTTT.

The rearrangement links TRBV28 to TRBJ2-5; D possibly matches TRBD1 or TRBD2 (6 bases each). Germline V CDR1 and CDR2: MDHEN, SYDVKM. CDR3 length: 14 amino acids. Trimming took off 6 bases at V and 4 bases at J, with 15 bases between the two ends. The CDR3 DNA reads TGTGCCAGCAGGGACAGCTTGGAGGGAGAGACCCAGTACTTC. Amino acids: CASRDSLEGETQYF.

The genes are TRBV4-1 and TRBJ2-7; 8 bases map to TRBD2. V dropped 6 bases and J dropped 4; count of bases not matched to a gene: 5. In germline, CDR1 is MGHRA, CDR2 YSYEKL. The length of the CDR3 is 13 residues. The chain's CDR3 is CASSRTSRYEQYF. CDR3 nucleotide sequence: TGCGCCAGCAGTCGGACTAGCCGTTACGAGCAGTACTTC.

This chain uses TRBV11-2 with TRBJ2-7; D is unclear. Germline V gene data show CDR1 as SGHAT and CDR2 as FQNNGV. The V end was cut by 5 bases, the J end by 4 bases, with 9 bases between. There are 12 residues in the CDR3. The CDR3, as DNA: TGTGCCAGCAGCGTCCCCATATACGAGCAGTACTTC. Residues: CASSVPIYEQYF.

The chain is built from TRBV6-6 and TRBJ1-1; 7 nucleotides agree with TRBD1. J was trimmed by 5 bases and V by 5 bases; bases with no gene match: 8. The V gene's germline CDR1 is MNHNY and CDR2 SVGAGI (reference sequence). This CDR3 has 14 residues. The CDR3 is CASSPRQGRTEAFF. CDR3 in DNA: TGTGCCAGCAGTCCACGACAGGGTAGGACTGAAGCTTTCTTT.

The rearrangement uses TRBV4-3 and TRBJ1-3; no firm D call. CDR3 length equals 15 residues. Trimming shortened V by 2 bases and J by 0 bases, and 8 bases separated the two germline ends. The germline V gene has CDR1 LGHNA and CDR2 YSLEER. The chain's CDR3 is CASSQSRSSGNTIYF. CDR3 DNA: TGCGCCAGCAGCCAATCACGTAGCTCTGGAAACACCATATATTTT.

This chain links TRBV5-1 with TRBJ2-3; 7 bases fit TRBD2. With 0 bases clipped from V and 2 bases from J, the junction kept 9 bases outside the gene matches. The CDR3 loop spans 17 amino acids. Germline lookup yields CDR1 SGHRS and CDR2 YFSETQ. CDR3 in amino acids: CASSLVVQRGFTDTQYF. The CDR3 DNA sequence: TGCGCCAGCAGCTTGGTTGTCCAGCGGGGATTCACAGATACGCAGTATTTT.

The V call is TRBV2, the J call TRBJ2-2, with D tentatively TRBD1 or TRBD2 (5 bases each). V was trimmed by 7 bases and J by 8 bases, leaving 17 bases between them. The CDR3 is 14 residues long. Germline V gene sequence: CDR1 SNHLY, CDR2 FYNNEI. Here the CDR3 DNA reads TGTGCCAGCAACCCCGACGGGACGAGGGGGGAGCTGTTTTTT. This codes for CASNPDGTRGELFF.

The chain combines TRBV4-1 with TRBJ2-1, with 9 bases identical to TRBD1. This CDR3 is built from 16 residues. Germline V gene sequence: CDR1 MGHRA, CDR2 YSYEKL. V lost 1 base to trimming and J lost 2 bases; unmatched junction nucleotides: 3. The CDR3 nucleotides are TGCGCCAGCAGCCAAGTGAGGACAGGGGCCTACAATGAGCAGTTCTTC. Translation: CASSQVRTGAYNEQFF.

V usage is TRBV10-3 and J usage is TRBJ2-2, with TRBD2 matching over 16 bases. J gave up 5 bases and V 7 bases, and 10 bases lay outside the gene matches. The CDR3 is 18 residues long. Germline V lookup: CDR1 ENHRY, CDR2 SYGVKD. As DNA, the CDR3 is TGTGCCATCACCGAGGGACTAGCGGGAGGGCATGGGACCGGGGAGCTGTTTTTT. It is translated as CAITEGLAGGHGTGELFF.

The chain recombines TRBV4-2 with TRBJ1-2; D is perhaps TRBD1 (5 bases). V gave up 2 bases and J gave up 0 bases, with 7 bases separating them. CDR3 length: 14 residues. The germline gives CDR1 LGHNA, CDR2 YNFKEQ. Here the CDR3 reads CASSQPGSNYGYTF. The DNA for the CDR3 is TGTGCCAGCAGCCAACCAGGGTCTAACTATGGCTACACCTTC.

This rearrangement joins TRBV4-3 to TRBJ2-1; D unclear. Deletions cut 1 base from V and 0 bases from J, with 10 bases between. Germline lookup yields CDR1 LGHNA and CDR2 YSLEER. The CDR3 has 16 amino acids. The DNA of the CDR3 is TGCGCCAGCAGCCAAGGACTCCCCAGCTCCTACAATGAGCAGTTCTTC. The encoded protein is CASSQGLPSSYNEQFF.

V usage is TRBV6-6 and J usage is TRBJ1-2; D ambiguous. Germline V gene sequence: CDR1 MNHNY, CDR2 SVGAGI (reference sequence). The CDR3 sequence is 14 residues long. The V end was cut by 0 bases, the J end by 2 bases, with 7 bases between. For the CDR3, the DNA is TGTGCCAGCAGTTACTCCGGATTGAACTATGGCTACACCTTC. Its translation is CASSYSGLNYGYTF.

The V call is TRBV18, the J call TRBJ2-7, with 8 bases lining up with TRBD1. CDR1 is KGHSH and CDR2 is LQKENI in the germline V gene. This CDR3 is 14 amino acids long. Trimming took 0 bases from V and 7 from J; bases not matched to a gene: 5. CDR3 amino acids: CASSPPDRGPEQYF. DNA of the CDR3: TGTGCCAGCTCACCACCCGACAGGGGCCCGGAGCAGTACTTC.

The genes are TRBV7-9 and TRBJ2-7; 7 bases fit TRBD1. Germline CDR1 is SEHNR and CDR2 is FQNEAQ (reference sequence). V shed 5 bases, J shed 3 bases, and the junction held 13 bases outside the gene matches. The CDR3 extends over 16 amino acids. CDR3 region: CASSLFSGTVNYEQYF. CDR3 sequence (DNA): TGTGCCAGCAGCCTTTTTTCCGGGACAGTGAACTACGAGCAGTACTTC.

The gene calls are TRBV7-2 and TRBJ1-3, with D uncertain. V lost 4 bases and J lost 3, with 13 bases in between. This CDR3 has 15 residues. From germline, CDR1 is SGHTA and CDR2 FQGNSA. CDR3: CASSSSPQGGNTIYF. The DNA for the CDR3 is TGTGCCAGCAGCTCAAGCCCACAAGGTGGAAACACCATATATTTT.